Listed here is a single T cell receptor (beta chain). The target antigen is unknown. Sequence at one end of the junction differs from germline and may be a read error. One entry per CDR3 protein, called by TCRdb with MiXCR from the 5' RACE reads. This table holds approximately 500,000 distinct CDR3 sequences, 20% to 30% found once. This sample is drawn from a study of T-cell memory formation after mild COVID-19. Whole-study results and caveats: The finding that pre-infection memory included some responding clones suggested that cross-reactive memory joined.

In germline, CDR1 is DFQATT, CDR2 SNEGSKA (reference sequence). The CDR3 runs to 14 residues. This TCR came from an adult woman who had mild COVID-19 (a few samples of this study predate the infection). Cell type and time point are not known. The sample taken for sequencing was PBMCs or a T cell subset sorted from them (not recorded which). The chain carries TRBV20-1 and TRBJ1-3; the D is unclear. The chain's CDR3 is CSVRGHFSGNTIYF. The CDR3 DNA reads TGCAGTGTTAGAGGCCACTTCTCTGGAAACACCATATATTTT.